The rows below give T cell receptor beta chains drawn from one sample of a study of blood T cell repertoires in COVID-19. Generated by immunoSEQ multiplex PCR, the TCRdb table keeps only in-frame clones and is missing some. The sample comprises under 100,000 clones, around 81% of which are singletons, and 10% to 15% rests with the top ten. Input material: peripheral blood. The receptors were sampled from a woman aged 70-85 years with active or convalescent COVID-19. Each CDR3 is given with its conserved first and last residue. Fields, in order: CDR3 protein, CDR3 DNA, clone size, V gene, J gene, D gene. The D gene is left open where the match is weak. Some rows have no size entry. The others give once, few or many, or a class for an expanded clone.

CDR3: CASSPNGQGASGEAFF; DNA: TGTGCCAGCTCACCGAACGGACAGGGGGCTTCGGGGGAAGCTTTCTTT; size: NA; V: TRBV18; J: TRBJ1-1; D: TRBD1
CDR3: CAGGGGGSETQYF; DNA: TGTGCCGGGGGAGGGGGAGGGTCAGAGACCCAGTACTTC; size: NA; V: TRBV6-5; J: TRBJ2-5; D: NA
CDR3: CASSLDTSGGGETQYF; DNA: TGCGCCAGCAGCTTGGATACTAGCGGGGGGGGAGAGACCCAGTACTTC; size: NA; V: TRBV5-1; J: TRBJ2-5; D: TRBD2
CDR3: CASRRGDLNTEAFF; DNA: TGTGCCAGCAGACGCGGGGACCTGAACACTGAAGCTTTCTTT; size: NA; V: TRBV27; J: TRBJ1-1; D: NA
CDR3: CASSSFLNTEAFF; DNA: TGTGCCAGCAGTTCCTTTCTGAACACTGAAGCTTTCTTT; size: NA; V: TRBV6-2/TRBV6-3; J: TRBJ1-1; D: NA
CDR3: CASSLAGQGGNTIYF; DNA: TGCGCCAGCAGCTTGGCGGGACAGGGAGGAAACACCATATATTTT; size: NA; V: TRBV5-1; J: TRBJ1-3; D: TRBD1
CDR3: CASGTGMNTEAFF; DNA: TGTGCCAGCGGAACAGGGATGAACACTGAAGCTTTCTTT; size: NA; V: TRBV7-2; J: TRBJ1-1; D: NA
CDR3: CASSESTGSGTQYF; DNA: TGCGCCAGCAGTGAGTCGACAGGGTCTGGTACGCAGTATTTT; size: NA; V: TRBV10-1; J: TRBJ2-3; D: TRBD1
CDR3: CAISQGSSPTDTQYF; DNA: TGTGCCATCAGTCAGGGGTCCTCCCCCACAGATACGCAGTATTTT; size: NA; V: TRBV10-3; J: TRBJ2-3; D: NA
CDR3: CASSDGGTGVNYGYTF; DNA: TGTGCCAGCAGTGACGGAGGGACAGGGGTCAACTATGGCTACACCTTC; size: NA; V: TRBV28; J: TRBJ1-2; D: TRBD1
CDR3: CASSHNPGTVVSYEQYF; DNA: TGTGCCAGCAGTCACAACCCCGGGACAGTTGTCTCCTACGAGCAGTACTTC; size: NA; V: TRBV6-2/TRBV6-3; J: TRBJ2-7; D: TRBD1
CDR3: CASRSTTGEYGYTF; DNA: TGTGCCAGTAGATCAACGACAGGGGAGTATGGCTACACCTTC; size: NA; V: TRBV19; J: TRBJ1-2; D: TRBD1
CDR3: CASSLGGNYGYTF; DNA: TGCGCCAGCAGCTTGGGAGGGAACTATGGCTACACCTTC; size: NA; V: TRBV5-1; J: TRBJ1-2; D: NA
CDR3: CASSFTGYTEAFF; DNA: TGCGCCAGCAGCTTTACAGGGTACACTGAAGCTTTCTTT; size: NA; V: TRBV5-1; J: TRBJ1-1; D: NA
CDR3: CASSPSGGGEAFF; DNA: TGCGCCAGCAGCCCGTCGGGAGGGGGGGAAGCTTTCTTT; size: NA; V: TRBV5-1; J: TRBJ1-1; D: NA
CDR3: CATFNTISGGELFF; DNA: TGCGCCACCTTTAACACCATCTCGGGCGGGGAGCTGTTTTTT; size: NA; V: TRBV5-1; J: TRBJ2-2; D: NA
CDR3: CASSFVGFPGELFF; DNA: TGTGCCAGCAGTTTCGTCGGGTTTCCCGGGGAGCTGTTTTTT; size: NA; V: TRBV6-2/TRBV6-3; J: TRBJ2-2; D: NA
CDR3: CSVEELQETQYF; DNA: TGCAGCGTTGAAGAACTACAAGAGACCCAGTACTTC; size: NA; V: TRBV29-1; J: TRBJ2-5; D: NA
CDR3: CASSLRTAGELFF; DNA: TGTGCCAGCAGCTTAAGGACAGCCGGGGAGCTGTTTTTT; size: once; V: TRBV7-9; J: TRBJ2-2; D: NA
CDR3: CASSLGRLGGTGDYGYTF; DNA: TGTGCCAGCAGCTTAGGTCGCTTGGGCGGGACAGGGGACTATGGCTACACCTTC; size: few; V: TRBV7-2; J: TRBJ1-2; D: TRBD1
CDR3: CSASVRIGYTF; DNA: TGCAGTGCTTCTGTCCGTATAGGCTACACCTTC; size: NA; V: TRBV20-1; J: TRBJ1-2; D: NA
CDR3: CASSFWGGTGELFF; DNA: TGCGCCAGCAGCTTCTGGGGGGGAACCGGGGAGCTGTTTTTT; size: NA; V: TRBV5-1; J: TRBJ2-2; D: TRBD2